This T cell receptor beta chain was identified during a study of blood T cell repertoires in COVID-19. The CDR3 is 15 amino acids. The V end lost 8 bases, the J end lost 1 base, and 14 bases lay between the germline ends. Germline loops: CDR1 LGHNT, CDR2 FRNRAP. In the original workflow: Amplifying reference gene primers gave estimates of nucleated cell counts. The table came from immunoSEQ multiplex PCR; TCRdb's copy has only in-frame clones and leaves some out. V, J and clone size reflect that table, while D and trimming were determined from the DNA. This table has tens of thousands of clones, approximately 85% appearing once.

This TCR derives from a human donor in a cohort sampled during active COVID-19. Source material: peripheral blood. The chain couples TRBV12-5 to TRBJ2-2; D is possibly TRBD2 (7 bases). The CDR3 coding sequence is TGTGCTAGTTCCCTTAGGGGGGGGAACACCGGGGAGCTGTTTTTT. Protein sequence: CASSLRGGNTGELFF.